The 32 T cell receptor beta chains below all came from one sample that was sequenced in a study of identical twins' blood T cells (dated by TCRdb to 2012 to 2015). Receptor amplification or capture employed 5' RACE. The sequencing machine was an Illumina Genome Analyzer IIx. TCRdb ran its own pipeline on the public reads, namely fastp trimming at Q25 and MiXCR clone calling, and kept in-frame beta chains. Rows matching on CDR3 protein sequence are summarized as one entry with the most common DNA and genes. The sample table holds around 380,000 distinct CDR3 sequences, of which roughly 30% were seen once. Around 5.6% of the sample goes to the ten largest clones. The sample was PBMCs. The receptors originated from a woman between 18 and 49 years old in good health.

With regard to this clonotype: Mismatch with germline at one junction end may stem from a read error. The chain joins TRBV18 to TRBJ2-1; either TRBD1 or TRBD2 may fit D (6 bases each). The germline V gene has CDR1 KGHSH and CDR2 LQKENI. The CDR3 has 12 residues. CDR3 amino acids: CASSPVSGAKIF. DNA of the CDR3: TGTGCCAGCTCACCCGTCTCGGGGGCCAAGATCTTC. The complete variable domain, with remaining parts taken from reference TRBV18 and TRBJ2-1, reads NAGVMQNPRHLVRRRGQEARLRCSPMKGHSHVYWYRQLPEEGLKFMVYLQKENIIDESGMPKERFSAEFPKEGPSILRIQQVVRGDSAAYFCASSPVSGAKIFGPGTRLTVL.

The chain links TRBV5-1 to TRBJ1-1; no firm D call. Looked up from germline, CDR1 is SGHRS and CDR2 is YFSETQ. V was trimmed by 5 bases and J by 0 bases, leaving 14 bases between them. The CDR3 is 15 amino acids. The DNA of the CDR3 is TGCGCCAGCAGTTACCGTAGAGATTTGAACACTGAAGCTTTCTTT. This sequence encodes CASSYRRDLNTEAFF.

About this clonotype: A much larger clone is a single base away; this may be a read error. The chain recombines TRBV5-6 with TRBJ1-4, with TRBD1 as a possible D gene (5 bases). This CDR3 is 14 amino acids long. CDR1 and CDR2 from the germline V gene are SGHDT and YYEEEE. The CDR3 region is CANSLRGIEEKLFF. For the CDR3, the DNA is TGTGCCAACAGCTTGCGGGGGATCGAGGAAAAACTGTTTTTT. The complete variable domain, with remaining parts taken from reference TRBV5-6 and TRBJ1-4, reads DAGVTQSPTHLIKTRGQQVTLRCSPKSGHDTVSWYQQALGQGPQFIFQYYEEEERQRGNFPDRFSGHQFPNYSSELNVNALLLGDSALYLCANSLRGIEEKLFFGSGTQLSVL.

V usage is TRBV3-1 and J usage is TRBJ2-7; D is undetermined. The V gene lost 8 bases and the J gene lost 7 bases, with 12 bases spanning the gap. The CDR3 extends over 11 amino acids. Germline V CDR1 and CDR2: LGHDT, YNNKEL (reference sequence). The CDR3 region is CASGTAAEQYF. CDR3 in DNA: TGTGCCAGCGGAACGGCGGCGGAGCAGTACTTC.

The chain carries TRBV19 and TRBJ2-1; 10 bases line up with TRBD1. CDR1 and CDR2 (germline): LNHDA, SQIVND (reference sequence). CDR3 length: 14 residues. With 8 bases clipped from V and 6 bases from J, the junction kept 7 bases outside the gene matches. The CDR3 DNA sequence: TGTGCCAGTGCGGGACAGGGGTTACGCAATGAGCAGTTCTTC. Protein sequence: CASAGQGLRNEQFF.

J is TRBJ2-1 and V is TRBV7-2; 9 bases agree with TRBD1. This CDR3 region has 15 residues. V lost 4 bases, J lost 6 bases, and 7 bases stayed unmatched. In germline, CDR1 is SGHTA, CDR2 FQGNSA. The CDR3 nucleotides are TGTGCCAGCAGCTGGAGTTGGACAGGGGTCAATGAGCAGTTCTTC. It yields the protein CASSWSWTGVNEQFF. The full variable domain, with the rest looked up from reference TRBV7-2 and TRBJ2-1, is GAGVSQSPSNKVTEKGKDVELRCDPISGHTALYWYRQSLGQGLEFLIYFQGNSAPDKSGLPSDRFSAERTGGSVSTLTIQRTQQEDSAVYLCASSWSWTGVNEQFFGPGTRLTVL.

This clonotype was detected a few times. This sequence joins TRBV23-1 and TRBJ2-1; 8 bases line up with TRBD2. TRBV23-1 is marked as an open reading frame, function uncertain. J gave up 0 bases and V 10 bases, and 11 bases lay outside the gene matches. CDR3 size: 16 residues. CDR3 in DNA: TGCGCCATCGTAGCGGGACGTCTAAGCTCCTACAATGAGCAGTTCTTC. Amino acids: CAIVAGRLSSYNEQFF.

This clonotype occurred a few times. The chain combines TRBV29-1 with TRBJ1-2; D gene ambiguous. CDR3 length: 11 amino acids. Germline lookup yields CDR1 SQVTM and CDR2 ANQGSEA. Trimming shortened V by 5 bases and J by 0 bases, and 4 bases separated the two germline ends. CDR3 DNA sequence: TGCAGCGTTAGATCTAACTATGGCTACACCTTC. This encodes CSVRSNYGYTF.

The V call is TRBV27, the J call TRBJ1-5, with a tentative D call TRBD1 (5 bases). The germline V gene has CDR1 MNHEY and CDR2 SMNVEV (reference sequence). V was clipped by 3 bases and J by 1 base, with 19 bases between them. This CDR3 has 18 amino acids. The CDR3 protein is CASSFYGGSELSNQPQHF. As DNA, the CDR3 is TGTGCCAGCAGTTTCTACGGGGGGAGTGAGTTGAGCAATCAGCCCCAGCATTTT.

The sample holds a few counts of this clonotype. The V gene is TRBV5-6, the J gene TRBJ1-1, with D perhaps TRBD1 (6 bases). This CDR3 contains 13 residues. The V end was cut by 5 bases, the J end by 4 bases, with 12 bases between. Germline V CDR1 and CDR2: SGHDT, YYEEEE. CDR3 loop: CASRTGGSTEAFF. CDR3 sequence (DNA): TGTGCCAGCAGGACCGGGGGCAGCACTGAAGCTTTCTTT. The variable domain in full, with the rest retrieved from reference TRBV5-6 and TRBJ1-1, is DAGVTQSPTHLIKTRGQQVTLRCSPKSGHDTVSWYQQALGQGPQFIFQYYEEEERQRGNFPDRFSGHQFPNYSSELNVNALLLGDSALYLCASRTGGSTEAFFGQGTRLTVV.

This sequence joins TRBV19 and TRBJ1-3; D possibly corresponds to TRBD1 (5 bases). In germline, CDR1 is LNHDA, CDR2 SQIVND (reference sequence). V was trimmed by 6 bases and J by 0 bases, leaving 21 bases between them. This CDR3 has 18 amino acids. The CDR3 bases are TGTGCCAGTAGAGGTTTGACGGGACTCTTGAGCTCTGGAAACACCATATATTTT. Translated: CASRGLTGLLSSGNTIYF.

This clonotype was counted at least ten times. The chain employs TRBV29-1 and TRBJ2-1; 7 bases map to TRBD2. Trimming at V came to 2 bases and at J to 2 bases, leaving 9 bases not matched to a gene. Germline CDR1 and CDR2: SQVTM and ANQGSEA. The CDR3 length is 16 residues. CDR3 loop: CSVETLLAEAYNEQFF. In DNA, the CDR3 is TGCAGCGTTGAAACCCTCCTAGCGGAAGCCTACAATGAGCAGTTCTTC.

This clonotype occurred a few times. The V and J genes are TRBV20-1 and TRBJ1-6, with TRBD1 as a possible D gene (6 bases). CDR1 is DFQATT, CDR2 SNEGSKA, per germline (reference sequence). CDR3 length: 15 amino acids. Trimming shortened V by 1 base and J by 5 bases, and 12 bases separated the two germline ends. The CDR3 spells CSARVSTGDNSPLHF. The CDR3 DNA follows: TGCAGTGCTAGAGTTTCGACAGGAGATAATTCACCCCTCCACTTT.

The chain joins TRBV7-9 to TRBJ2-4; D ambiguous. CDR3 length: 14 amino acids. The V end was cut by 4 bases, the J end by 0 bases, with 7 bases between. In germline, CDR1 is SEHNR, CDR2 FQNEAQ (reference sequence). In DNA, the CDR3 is TGTGCCAGCAGCTCTCTACTAGCCAAAAACATTCAGTACTTC. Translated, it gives CASSSLLAKNIQYF.

The CDR3 nucleotides read TGCAGCCTCTCAACGGGGGGCCGGTACAATGAGCAGTTCTTC. Its protein product is CSLSTGGRYNEQFF. The chain recombines TRBV20-1 with TRBJ2-1; perhaps TRBD2 as D (7 bases). The CDR3 contains 14 residues. Germline V CDR1 and CDR2: DFQATT, SNEGSKA (reference sequence).

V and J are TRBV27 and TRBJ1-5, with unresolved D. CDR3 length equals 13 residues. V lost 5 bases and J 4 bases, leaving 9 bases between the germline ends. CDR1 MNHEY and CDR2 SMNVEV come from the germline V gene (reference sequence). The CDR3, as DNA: TGTGCCAGCAGTCCGACTTTTAATCAGCCCCAGCATTTT. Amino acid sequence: CASSPTFNQPQHF.

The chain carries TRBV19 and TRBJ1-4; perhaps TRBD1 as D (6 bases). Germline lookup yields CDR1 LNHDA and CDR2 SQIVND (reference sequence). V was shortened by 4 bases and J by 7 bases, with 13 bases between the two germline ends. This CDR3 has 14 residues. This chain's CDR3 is CASSTLQGVEKLFF. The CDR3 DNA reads TGTGCCAGTAGTACGTTACAGGGTGTTGAAAAACTGTTTTTT.

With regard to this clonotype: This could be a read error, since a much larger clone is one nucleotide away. The CDR3 loop reads CASSFEGGYYGYAF. For the CDR3, the DNA is TGTGCCAGCAGTTTTGAAGGGGGTTACTATGGCTACGCCTTC. The chain combines TRBV6-2 or TRBV6-3 with TRBJ1-2; TRBD1 might be the D (6 bases). Germline CDR1 MNHEY, CDR2 SVGEGT. CDR3 length: 14 amino acids.

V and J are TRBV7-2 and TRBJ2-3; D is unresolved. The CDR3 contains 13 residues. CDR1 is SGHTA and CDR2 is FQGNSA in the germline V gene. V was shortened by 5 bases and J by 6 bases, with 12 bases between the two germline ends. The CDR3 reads CASSGRPKDTQYF. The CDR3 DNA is TGTGCCAGCAGCGGAAGGCCCAAGGATACGCAGTATTTT.

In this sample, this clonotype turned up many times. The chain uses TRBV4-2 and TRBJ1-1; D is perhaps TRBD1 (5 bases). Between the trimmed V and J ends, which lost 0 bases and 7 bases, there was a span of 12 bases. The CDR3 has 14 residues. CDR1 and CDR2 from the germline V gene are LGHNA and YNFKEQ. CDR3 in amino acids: CASSQERTSFEAFF. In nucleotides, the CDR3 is TGTGCCAGCAGCCAAGAACGGACAAGCTTTGAAGCTTTCTTT.

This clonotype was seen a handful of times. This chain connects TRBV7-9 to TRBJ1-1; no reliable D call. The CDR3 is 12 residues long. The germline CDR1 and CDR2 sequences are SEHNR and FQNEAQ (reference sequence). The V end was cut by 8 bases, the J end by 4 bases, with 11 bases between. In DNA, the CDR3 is TGTGCCAGCGATCCGGAAGGCACTGAAGCTTTCTTT. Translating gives CASDPEGTEAFF.

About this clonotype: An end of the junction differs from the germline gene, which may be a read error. CDR3 DNA sequence: TGTGCCAGCAGCTTAGATACAGGCTCCTACAATGAGCAGTTATTC. This translates into CASSLDTGSYNEQLF. J is TRBJ2-1 and V is TRBV11-1; maybe TRBD1 (5 bases). Germline V lookup: CDR1 SGHAT, CDR2 FQDESV (reference sequence). The CDR3 totals 15 residues.

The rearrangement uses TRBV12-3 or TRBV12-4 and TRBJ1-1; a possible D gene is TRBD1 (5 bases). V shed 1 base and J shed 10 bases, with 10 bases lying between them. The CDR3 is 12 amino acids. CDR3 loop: CASSLGGGLAFF. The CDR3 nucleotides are TGTGCCAGCAGTTTAGGCGGGGGTTTAGCTTTCTTT.

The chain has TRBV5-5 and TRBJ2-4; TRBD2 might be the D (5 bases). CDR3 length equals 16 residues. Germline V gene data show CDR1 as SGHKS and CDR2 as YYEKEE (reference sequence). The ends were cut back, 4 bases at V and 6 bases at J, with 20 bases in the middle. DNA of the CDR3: TGTGCCAGCAGCACCGCGGGCCTGAGTCTGGGAAACATTCAGTACTTC. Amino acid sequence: CASSTAGLSLGNIQYF.

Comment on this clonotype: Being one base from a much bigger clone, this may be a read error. The CDR3 DNA is TGCAGTGCTAGAAGCGGGATCCTCGGGGAGCTGTTTTTT. This gives the protein CSARSGILGELFF. This sequence joins TRBV20-1 and TRBJ2-2; 7 bases align to TRBD2. V lost 2 bases and J lost 7; bases outside the gene matches: 4. Looked up from germline, CDR1 is DFQATT and CDR2 is SNEGSKA (reference sequence). The CDR3 spans 13 residues.

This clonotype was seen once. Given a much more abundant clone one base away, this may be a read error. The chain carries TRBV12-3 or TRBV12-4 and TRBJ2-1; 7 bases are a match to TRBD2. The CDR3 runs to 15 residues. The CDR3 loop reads CASSLGGASGNGQFF. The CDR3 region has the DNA TGTGCCAGCAGTTTAGGTGGGGCTAGCGGCAATGGGCAGTTCTTC.

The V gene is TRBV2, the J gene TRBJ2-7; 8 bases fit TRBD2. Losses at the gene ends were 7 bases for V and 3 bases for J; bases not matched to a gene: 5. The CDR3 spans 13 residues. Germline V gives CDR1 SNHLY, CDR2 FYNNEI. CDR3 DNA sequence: TGTGCCAGCACCAGCGGGAGTGTCTACGAGCAGTACTTC. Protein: CASTSGSVYEQYF.

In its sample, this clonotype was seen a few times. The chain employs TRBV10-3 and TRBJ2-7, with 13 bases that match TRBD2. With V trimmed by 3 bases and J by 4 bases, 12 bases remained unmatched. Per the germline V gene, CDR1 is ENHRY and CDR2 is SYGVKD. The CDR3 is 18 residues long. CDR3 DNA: TGTGCCATCAGTGAATTGGGGACTAGCGGGAAGAGCGGTTACGAGCAGTACTTC. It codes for CAISELGTSGKSGYEQYF.

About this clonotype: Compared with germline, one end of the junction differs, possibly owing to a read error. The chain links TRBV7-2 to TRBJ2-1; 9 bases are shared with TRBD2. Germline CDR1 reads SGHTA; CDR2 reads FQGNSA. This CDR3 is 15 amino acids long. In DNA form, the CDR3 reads TGTGCCAGCAGCTTAGGTCTAGCGGGGAACAATGATCAGTTCTTC. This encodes CASSLGLAGNNDQFF.

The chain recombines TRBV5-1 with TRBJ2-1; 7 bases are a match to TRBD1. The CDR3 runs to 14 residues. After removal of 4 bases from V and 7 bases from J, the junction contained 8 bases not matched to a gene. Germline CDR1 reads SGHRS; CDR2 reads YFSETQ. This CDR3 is CASSGINRGNEQFF. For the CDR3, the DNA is TGCGCCAGCAGCGGAATAAACAGGGGTAATGAGCAGTTCTTC.

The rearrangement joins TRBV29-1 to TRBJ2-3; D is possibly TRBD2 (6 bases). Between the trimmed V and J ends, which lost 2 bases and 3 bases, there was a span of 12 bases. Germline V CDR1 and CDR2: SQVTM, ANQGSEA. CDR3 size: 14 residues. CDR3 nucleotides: TGCAGCGTTGAAAGGACTAATGGTACAGATACGCAGTATTTT. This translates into CSVERTNGTDTQYF.

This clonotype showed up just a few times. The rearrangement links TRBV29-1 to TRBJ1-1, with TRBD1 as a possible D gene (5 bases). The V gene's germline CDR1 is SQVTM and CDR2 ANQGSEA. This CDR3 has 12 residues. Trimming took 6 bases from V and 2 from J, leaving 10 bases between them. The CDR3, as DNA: TGCAGCGTAACCAGGGTTAACACTGAAGCTTTCTTT. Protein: CSVTRVNTEAFF.